The sequence of this T cell receptor beta chain was determined in a study of neurological immune-mediated disorders. Study-level results: Falling below healthy controls, multiple sclerosis showed the least TCR clonal expansion, while HTLV-1-associated myelopathy showed the most.

The germline gives CDR1 MGHRA, CDR2 YSYEKL. This CDR3 has 16 amino acids. V was clipped by 0 bases and J by 6 bases, with 18 bases between them. The unsorted libraries originated from 2 million PBMCs that had been stored at -80 C. As for the cDNA, it was generated by 5'RACE with 10-nucleotide random UMIs. One entry per CDR3 protein results from TCRdb running MiXCR on the 5' RACE reads. The sample holds 46,000 or so distinct CDR3 sequences; about a tenth are singletons and the top ten take 21%. The table lists this clonotype with many counts. The antigen is undetermined. The sequence derives from a woman between 40 and 50 years old with HTLV-1-associated myelopathy (HAM/TSP). The chain recombines TRBV4-1 with TRBJ2-7, with no clear D. Sequencing input: PBMCs. DNA for the CDR3: TGCGCCAGCAGCCAAGAAGCTCCCCCGAGGTCTTTCGAGCAGTACTTC. Amino acid sequence: CASSQEAPPRSFEQYF.